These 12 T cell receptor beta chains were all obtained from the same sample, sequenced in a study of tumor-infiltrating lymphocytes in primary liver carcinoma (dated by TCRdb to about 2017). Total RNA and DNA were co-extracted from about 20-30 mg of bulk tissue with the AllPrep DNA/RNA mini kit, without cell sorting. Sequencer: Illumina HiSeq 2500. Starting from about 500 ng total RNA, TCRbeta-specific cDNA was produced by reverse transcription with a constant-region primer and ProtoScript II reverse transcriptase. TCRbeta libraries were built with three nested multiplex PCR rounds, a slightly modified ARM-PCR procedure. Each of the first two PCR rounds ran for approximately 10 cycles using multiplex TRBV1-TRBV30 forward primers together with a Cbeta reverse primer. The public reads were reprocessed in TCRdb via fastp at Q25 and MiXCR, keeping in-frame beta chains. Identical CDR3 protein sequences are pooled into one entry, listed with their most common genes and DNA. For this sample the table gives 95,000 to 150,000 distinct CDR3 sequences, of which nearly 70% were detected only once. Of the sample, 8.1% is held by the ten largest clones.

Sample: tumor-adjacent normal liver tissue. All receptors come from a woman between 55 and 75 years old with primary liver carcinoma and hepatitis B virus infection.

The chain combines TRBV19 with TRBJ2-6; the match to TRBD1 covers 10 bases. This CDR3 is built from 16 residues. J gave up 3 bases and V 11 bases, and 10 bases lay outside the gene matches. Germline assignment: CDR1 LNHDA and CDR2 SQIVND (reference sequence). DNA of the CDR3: TGTGCCTCCCGGGACAGGGGTCGTAGTGGGGCCAACGTCCTGACTTTC. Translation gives CASRDRGRSGANVLTF.

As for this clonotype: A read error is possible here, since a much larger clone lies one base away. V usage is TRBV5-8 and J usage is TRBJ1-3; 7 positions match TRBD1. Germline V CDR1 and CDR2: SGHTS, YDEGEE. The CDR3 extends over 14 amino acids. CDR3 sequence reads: CASRRDSEGNIIYF. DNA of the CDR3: TGTGCCAGCAGAAGGGACAGCGAGGGAAACATCATATATTTT.

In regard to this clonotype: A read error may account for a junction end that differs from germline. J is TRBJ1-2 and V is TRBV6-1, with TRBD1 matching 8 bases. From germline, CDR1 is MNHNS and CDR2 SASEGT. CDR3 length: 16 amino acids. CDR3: CANSERQGTGGYGYTF. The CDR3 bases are TGTGCCAACAGTGAGAGACAGGGGACGGGAGGCTATGGCTACACCTTC.

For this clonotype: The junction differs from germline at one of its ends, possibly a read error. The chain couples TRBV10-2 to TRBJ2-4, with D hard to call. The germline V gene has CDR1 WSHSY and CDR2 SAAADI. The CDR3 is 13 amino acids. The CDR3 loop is CASREIAKNIHYF. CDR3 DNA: TGCGCGAGCCGAGAAATAGCCAAAAACATTCACTACTTC.

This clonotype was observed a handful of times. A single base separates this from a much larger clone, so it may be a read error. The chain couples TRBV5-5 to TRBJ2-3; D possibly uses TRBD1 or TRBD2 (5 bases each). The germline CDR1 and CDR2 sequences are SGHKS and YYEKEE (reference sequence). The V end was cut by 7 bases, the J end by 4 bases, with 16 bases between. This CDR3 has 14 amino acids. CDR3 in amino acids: CASGRDPLADTQYF. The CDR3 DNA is TGTGCCAGCGGCCGGGACCCCCTAGCAGATACGCAGTATTTT.

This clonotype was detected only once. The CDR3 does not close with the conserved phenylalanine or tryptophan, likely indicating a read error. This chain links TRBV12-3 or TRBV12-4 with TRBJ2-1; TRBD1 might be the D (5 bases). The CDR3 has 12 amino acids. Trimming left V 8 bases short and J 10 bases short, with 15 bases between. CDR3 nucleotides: TGTGCCAGCGCGTGCGACAAGGGGGAGCAGTTCTTA. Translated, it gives CASACDKGEQFL.

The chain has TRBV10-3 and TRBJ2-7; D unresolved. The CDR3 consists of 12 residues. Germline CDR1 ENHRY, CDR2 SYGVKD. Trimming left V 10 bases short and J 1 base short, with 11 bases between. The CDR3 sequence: CATIGDSYEQYF. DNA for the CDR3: TGTGCCACCATTGGCGATTCCTACGAGCAGTACTTC.

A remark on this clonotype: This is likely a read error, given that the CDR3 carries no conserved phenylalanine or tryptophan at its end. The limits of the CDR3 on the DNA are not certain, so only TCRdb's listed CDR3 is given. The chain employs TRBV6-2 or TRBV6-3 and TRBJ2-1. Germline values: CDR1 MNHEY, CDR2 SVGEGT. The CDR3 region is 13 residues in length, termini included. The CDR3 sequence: CASRVTANNEQFY.

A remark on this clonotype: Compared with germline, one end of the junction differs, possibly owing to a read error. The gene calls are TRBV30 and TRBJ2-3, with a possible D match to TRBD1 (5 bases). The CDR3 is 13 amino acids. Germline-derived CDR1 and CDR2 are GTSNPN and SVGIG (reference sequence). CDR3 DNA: TGTGCATGGAGTGCCAAGGGGCCAGATACGCAGTATTTT. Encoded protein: CAWSAKGPDTQYF.

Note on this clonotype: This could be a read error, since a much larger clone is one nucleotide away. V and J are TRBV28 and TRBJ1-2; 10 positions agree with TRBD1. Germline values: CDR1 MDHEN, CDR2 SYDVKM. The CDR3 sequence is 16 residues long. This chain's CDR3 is CASSSTPGTGVGGCTF. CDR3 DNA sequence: TGTGCCAGCAGTTCCACTCCCGGGACAGGGGTTGGTGGCTGCACCTTC.

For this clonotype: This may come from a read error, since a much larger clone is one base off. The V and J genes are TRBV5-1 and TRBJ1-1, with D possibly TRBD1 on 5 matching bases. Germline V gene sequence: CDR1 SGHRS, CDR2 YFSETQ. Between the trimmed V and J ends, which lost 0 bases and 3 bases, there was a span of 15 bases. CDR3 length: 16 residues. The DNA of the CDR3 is TGCGCCAGCAGCTTGGTTGGACATGGGGTGTACACTGAAGCTTTCTTT. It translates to CASSLVGHGVYTEAFF.

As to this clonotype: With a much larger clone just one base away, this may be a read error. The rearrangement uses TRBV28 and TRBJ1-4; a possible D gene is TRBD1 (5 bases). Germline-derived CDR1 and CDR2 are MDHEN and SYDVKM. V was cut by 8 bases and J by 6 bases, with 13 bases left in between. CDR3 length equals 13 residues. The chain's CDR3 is CASGAATYEKLFF. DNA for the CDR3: TGTGCCAGCGGGGCAGCTACTTATGAAAAACTGTTTTTT.